The next 11 T cell receptor beta chains were all read from a single sample in a study of CXCR3-negative and CXCR3-positive naive CD8 T cells. Study-level results: Comparison of naive cells showed more hydrophobic TRB CDR3s in CXCR3-positive than in CXCR3-negative naive cells.

5' RACE with UMI labels generated the TRB cDNA libraries. TCRdb reprocessed the 5' RACE reads and stores each CDR3 protein as one record, lacking DNA. The ten most abundant clones cover 0.25% to 0.35% of a sample with 140,000 to 150,000 distinct CDR3 sequences. The antigens for these receptors are not known. Source material: naive CXCR3+ CD8+ T cells from blood. Subset denoted: CD45RO-CCR7+CD27+CD95- naive CD8+ T cells expressing CXCR3 (TNR3+). These receptors all come from a human donor in good health. Some clones in this sample may be carry-over from other donors' samples.

The J gene is TRBJ2-5, the V gene TRBV20-1; TCRdb calls TRBD1, which cannot be checked without DNA. Germline V CDR1 and CDR2: DFQATT, SNEGSKA (reference sequence). The CDR3 totals 13 residues. The CDR3 sequence: CSAPGRRQETQYF.

The chain couples TRBV20-1 to TRBJ2-7; the TCRdb D gene call, TRBD2, has no DNA to confirm it. Looked up from germline, CDR1 is DFQATT and CDR2 is SNEGSKA (reference sequence). CDR3 length: 15 amino acids. The chain's CDR3 is CSARPTSGSSYEQYF.

The gene calls are TRBV28 and TRBJ2-1; TCRdb designates TRBD2, a call that cannot be tested without DNA. Per germline, CDR1 MDHEN and CDR2 SYDVKM. The CDR3 runs to 14 residues. The CDR3 here is CASSPRIAYDEQFF.

This chain uses TRBV7-9 with TRBJ2-7; TCRdb designates TRBD1, a call that cannot be tested without DNA. Germline assignment: CDR1 SEHNR and CDR2 FQNEAQ (reference sequence). CDR3 size: 15 residues. CDR3 residues: CASSLGQGYRYEQYF.

This sequence joins TRBV5-1 and TRBJ2-2; as DNA is missing, the TRBD2 call by TCRdb cannot be tested. Per the germline V gene, CDR1 is SGHRS and CDR2 is YFSETQ. This CDR3 contains 14 residues. CDR3 protein: CASSRGLNTGELFF.

The chain employs TRBV24-1 and TRBJ1-5. The CDR3 runs 13 residues. The germline V gene encodes CDR1 KGHDR and CDR2 SFDVKD. CDR3 residues: CATSVGRFTPQHF.

The gene calls are TRBV5-1 and TRBJ2-1; TCRdb outputs TRBD2, but without DNA this stays unchecked. In germline, CDR1 is SGHRS, CDR2 YFSETQ. The CDR3 contains 15 residues. The CDR3: CASSLVAGGQNEQFF.

The chain combines TRBV27 with TRBJ2-5; as DNA is missing, the TRBD1 call by TCRdb cannot be tested. The CDR3 contains 15 residues. Germline V gene lookup returns CDR1 MNHEY and CDR2 SMNVEV (reference sequence). CDR3 residues: CASSLWGGAQETQYF.

The rearrangement joins TRBV4-3 to TRBJ2-7; the TRBD2 assignment by TCRdb is unverifiable without DNA. CDR1 is LGHNA and CDR2 is YSLEER in the germline V gene. This CDR3 comprises 15 residues. The CDR3 region is CASSQDGGGYYEQYF.

The CDR3 spells CASRVTETQYF. The chain carries TRBV6-2 or TRBV6-3 and TRBJ2-5. This CDR3 contains 11 residues. Per the germline V gene, CDR1 is MNHEY and CDR2 is SVGEGT.

The rearrangement uses TRBV15 and TRBJ2-7; TCRdb reports TRBD1, a call that lacks DNA to check it against. Germline loops: CDR1 LNHNV, CDR2 YYDKDF (reference sequence). This CDR3 is 15 amino acids long. CDR3 protein: CATSRAWGGEYEQYF.